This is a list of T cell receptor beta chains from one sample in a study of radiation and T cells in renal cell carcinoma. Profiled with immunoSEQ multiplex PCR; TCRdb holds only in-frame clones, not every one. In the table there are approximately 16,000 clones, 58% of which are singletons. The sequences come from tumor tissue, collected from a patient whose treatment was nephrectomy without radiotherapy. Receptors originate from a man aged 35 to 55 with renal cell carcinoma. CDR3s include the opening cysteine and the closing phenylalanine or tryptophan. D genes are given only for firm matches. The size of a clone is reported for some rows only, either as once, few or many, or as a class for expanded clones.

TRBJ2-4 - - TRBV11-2 TGTGCCAGCAGCTTAGATGAACAGTCGCAGTACTTC CASSLDEQSQYF
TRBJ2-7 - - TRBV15 TGTGCCACCAGCAGAGATCGGACCACAACCTACGAGCAGTACTTC CATSRDRTTTYEQYF
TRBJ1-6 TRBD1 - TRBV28 TGTGCCAGCAGTTTCCCCCGACAGGGAGCGGGTTCACCCCTCCACTTT CASSFPRQGAGSPLHF
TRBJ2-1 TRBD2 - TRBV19 TGTGCCAGTAGCCGGGGACTAGCGGGGACAAGTACCTCCTACAATGAGCAGTTCTTC CASSRGLAGTSTSYNEQFF
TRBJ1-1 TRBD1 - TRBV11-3 TGTGCCAGCAGCTCCGGACAGGAGCTTAACACTGAAGCTTTCTTT CASSSGQELNTEAFF
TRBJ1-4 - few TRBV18 TGTGCCAGCTCCGCAGAAGGGACATCAGGTGAAAAACTGTTTTTT CASSAEGTSGEKLFF
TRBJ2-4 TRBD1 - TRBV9 TGTGCCAGCAGCGGGGACAGGGGAAGCGGTAGGGAAAACATTCAGTACTTC CASSGDRGSGRENIQYF
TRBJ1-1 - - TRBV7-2 TGTGCCAGCAGCTCAAACGGGGGGTTTGAAGCTTTCTTT CASSSNGGFEAFF
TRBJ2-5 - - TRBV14 TGTGCCAGCAGCCATGGGACCCAGTACTTC CASSHGTQYF
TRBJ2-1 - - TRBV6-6 TGTGCCAGCAACCCGACAGGTCCCTACAATGAGCAGTTCTTC CASNPTGPYNEQFF
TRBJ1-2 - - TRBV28 TGTGCCAGCACCGCCCCAGGCGGCTCGAACTATGGCTACACCTTC CASTAPGGSNYGYTF
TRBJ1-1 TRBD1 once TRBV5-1 TGCGCCAGTTCCCGACAGGGGGGAGACACTGAAGCTTTCTTT CASSRQGGDTEAFF
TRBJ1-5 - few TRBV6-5 TGTGCCAGCAGTTACTCGAGGAGCAATCAGCCCCAGCATTTT CASSYSRSNQPQHF
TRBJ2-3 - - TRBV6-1 TGTGCCAGCAGTCGGCCCGGCGGTACGCAGTATTTT CASSRPGGTQYF
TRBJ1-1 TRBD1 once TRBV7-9 TGTGCCAGCAGCCAGACAGGGTTCGCTGAAGCTTTCTTT CASSQTGFAEAFF
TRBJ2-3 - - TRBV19 TGTGCCAGTAGTATACAAAGACCCCAAGATACGCAGTATTTT CASSIQRPQDTQYF